This T cell receptor (beta chain) was documented in a study of T cell responses to AZD1222 COVID-19 vaccine. This CDR3 contains 13 residues. The germline CDR1 and CDR2 sequences are MNHEY and SVGAGI. Trimming pared 5 bases from V and 8 bases from J, leaving 15 bases between. Findings of the study overall: The breadth and depth of Spike-specific TCRs increased once two AZD1222 doses had been given.

Only in-frame clones appear in the TCRdb table, and some are missing; sequencing was by immunoSEQ multiplex PCR. In the table there are 100,000 to 150,000 clones, roughly 85% of which are singletons. This clone appeared a few times. What it binds is not known. This sequence originates from an adult in good health. The source material was peripheral blood, sampled on day 0 of AZD1222 vaccination. The chain employs TRBV6-5 and TRBJ1-1, with D unclear. The CDR3 protein is CASSPTSDGEAFF. CDR3 sequence (DNA): TGTGCCAGCAGTCCGACCTCGGACGGGGAAGCTTTCTTT.